Each of the 27 T cell receptor beta chains below was sequenced from the same sample in a study of T cells in Graves' hyperthyroidism and ophthalmopathy. RNA transcripts were the template for amplifying TCR beta CDR3 regions. The HTBI primer set was used in a first-round RT-PCR of the TCR CDR3. TCRdb independently ran MiXCR on the multiplex PCR reads; one entry per CDR3 protein. The sample includes 550,000 to 700,000 distinct CDR3 sequences, roughly 46% of them seen just once. Source material: peripheral blood or thyroid tissue (not recorded which). Receptors were obtained from an adult woman with Graves' disease, either hyperthyroidism or ophthalmopathy (not recorded which).

This clonotype was seen only once. This chain connects TRBV29-1 to TRBJ2-2; no firm D call. Trimming cost V 6 bases and J 5 bases, with 10 bases left between them. CDR1 and CDR2 (germline): SQVTM, ANQGSEA. The CDR3 runs 12 residues. CDR3 bases: TGCAGCGTCTGTGTAGGAACCGGGGAGCTGTTTTTT. Protein sequence: CSVCVGTGELFF.

The chain has TRBV10-3 and TRBJ1-5; TRBD1 is a possible D gene (5 bases). Germline V gives CDR1 ENHRY, CDR2 SYGVKD. Trimming cost V 3 bases and J 6 bases, with 18 bases left between them. This CDR3 is built from 16 residues. The CDR3 is CAISDDRGARSQPQHF. The CDR3 nucleotides read TGTGCCATCAGTGATGACCGAGGGGCGCGGAGTCAGCCCCAGCATTTT.

This clonotype was seen ten or more times. V is TRBV10-3 and J is TRBJ2-7; 9 bases align to TRBD2. V lost 4 bases and J lost 6; bases outside the gene matches: 1. CDR3 length: 12 amino acids. Germline values: CDR1 ENHRY, CDR2 SYGVKD. CDR3 DNA sequence: TGTGCCATCAGTGGGACTAGCGTCGAGCAGTACTTC. It specifies CAISGTSVEQYF.

Only a few counts were recorded for this clonotype. CDR3 in amino acids: CASSLTQRVYEQYF. Written as DNA, the CDR3 is TGTGCCAGCTCACTCACCCAGCGGGTCTACGAGCAGTACTTC. V usage is TRBV18 and J usage is TRBJ2-7, with a possible D match to TRBD2 (6 bases). There are 14 residues in the CDR3. Trimming cost V 4 bases and J 3 bases, with 13 bases left between them. Germline lookup yields CDR1 KGHSH and CDR2 LQKENI.

The chain couples TRBV11-2 to TRBJ2-2; D call uncertain. This CDR3 has 16 amino acids. Per the germline V gene, CDR1 is SGHAT and CDR2 is FQNNGV. Deletions cut 0 bases from V and 1 base from J, with 9 bases between. The CDR3: CASSLDGIKNTGELFF. Written as DNA, the CDR3 is TGTGCCAGCAGCTTAGATGGGATAAAGAACACCGGGGAGCTGTTTTTT.

This clonotype was detected many times. The gene calls are TRBV11-2 and TRBJ2-2; 11 bases fit TRBD2. Germline lookup yields CDR1 SGHAT and CDR2 FQNNGV. Losses at the gene ends were 6 bases for V and 5 bases for J; bases not matched to a gene: 8. CDR3 size: 16 residues. The CDR3 region has the DNA TGTGCCAGCAGAACTACTAGCGGGAGAGGGACCGGGGAGCTGTTTTTT. This translates into CASRTTSGRGTGELFF.

This clonotype was detected only a few times. The V and J genes are TRBV7-3 and TRBJ2-7, with 9 bases that match TRBD2. The CDR3 length is 15 residues. Germline CDR1 and CDR2: SGHTA and FQGTGA. Trimming at V came to 5 bases and at J to 1 base, leaving 6 bases not matched to a gene. The CDR3 sequence is CASSPKTSGSYEQYF. Written as DNA, the CDR3 is TGTGCCAGCAGCCCCAAAACTAGCGGGTCCTACGAGCAGTACTTC.

The V and J genes are TRBV25-1 and TRBJ1-5; D gene unclear. The CDR3 is 13 amino acids. Trimming took 9 bases from V and 0 from J, leaving 9 bases between them. From germline, CDR1 is MGHDK and CDR2 SYGVNS. CDR3 nucleotide sequence: TGTGCCAGGGATCAAAATAGCAATCAGCCCCAGCATTTT. Its translation is CARDQNSNQPQHF.

Many counts were recorded for this clonotype. V is TRBV7-9 and J is TRBJ2-7; 7 bases align to TRBD2. This CDR3 comprises 16 residues. The J segment lost 3 bases and the V segment lost 5 bases, leaving 13 bases of the junction unmatched. Per germline, CDR1 SEHNR and CDR2 FQNEAQ (reference sequence). The DNA of the CDR3 is TGTGCCAGCAGCCCCGGGCTGGCGGGAGAATACTACGAGCAGTACTTC. This encodes CASSPGLAGEYYEQYF. The full variable domain, with the rest looked up from reference TRBV7-9 and TRBJ2-7, is DTGVSQNPRHKITKRGQNVTFRCDPISEHNRLYWYRQTLGQGPEFLTYFQNEAQLEKSRLLSDRFSAERPKGSFSTLEIQRTEQGDSAMYLCASSPGLAGEYYEQYFGPGTRLTVT.

This clonotype was picked up many times. This rearrangement joins TRBV5-1 to TRBJ1-3; a weak D match, TRBD1 (5 bases). Germline assignment: CDR1 SGHRS and CDR2 YFSETQ. The germline V and J ends were trimmed by 0 bases and 7 bases, with 14 bases remaining between them. CDR3 length: 15 amino acids. For the CDR3, the DNA is TGCGCCAGCAGCTTGGCCGTTGGAGGGGTGAACACCATATATTTT. It codes for CASSLAVGGVNTIYF.

Only a few counts were recorded for this clonotype. V usage is TRBV28 and J usage is TRBJ2-7; D is tentatively TRBD1 or TRBD2 (5 bases each). The length of the CDR3 is 16 residues. Germline assignment: CDR1 MDHEN and CDR2 SYDVKM. The V and J ends lost 2 bases and 0 bases respectively, with 14 bases between them. Written as DNA, the CDR3 is TGTGCCAGCAGTTTAAAGGGCAGGGCGGGCTCCTACGAGCAGTACTTC. It specifies CASSLKGRAGSYEQYF. The complete variable domain, with remaining parts taken from reference TRBV28 and TRBJ2-7, reads DVKVTQSSRYLVKRTGEKVFLECVQDMDHENMFWYRQDPGLGLRLIYFSYDVKMKEKGDIPEGYSVSREKKERFSLILESASTNQTSMYLCASSLKGRAGSYEQYFGPGTRLTVT.

Details on this clonotype: A much larger clone lies one base from this, so it may be a read error. The CDR3 end shows no conserved phenylalanine or tryptophan, and so a read error is likely. The chain recombines TRBV11-2 with TRBJ2-7; TRBD1 or TRBD2 may be the D gene (5 bases each). CDR1 is SGHAT, CDR2 FQNNGV, per germline. The CDR3 runs 15 residues. V lost 1 base and J 6 bases, leaving 16 bases between the germline ends. CDR3 protein: CASSLGMGRVAEQYC. Written as DNA, the CDR3 is TGTGCCAGCAGCTTAGGAATGGGGCGGGTGGCCGAGCAGTACTGC.

This clonotype was counted ten times or more. This chain uses TRBV4-1 with TRBJ1-5; D gene unclear. The CDR3 is 14 amino acids. The V end lost 3 bases, the J end lost 2 bases, and 8 bases lay between the germline ends. Per the germline V gene, CDR1 is MGHRA and CDR2 is YSYEKL. For the CDR3, the DNA is TGCGCCAGCAGCCAGGTGGGCGGCAATCAGCCCCAGCATTTT. The encoded protein is CASSQVGGNQPQHF.

The table lists this clonotype with many counts. This chain links TRBV12-3 or TRBV12-4 with TRBJ1-2; tentatively, D is TRBD1 (5 bases). The CDR3 has 13 residues. The V end lost 3 bases, the J end lost 4 bases, and 9 bases lay between the germline ends. The CDR3 here is CASSLGDLYGYTF. The DNA of the CDR3 is TGTGCCAGCAGTTTGGGGGACCTCTATGGCTACACCTTC.

This clonotype has at least ten counts. The chain is built from TRBV5-4 and TRBJ2-5, with 8 positions matching TRBD2. The CDR3 has 14 residues. V lost 0 bases, J lost 4 bases, and 2 bases stayed unmatched. The germline gives CDR1 SGHNT, CDR2 YYREEE (reference sequence). The CDR3 protein is CASSLERELETQYF. In nucleotides, the CDR3 is TGTGCCAGCAGCTTGGAGCGGGAGCTAGAGACCCAGTACTTC.

Many counts were recorded for this clonotype. V usage is TRBV20-1 and J usage is TRBJ2-6; D is undetermined. The CDR3 covers 16 residues. V lost 4 bases to trimming and J lost 1 base, with 14 bases between them. Germline CDR1 is DFQATT and CDR2 is SNEGSKA (reference sequence). The CDR3 DNA reads as TGCAGTGCTAATGTCCGGCGAGGATCTGGGGCCAACGTCCTGACTTTC. Protein sequence: CSANVRRGSGANVLTF.

This clonotype was counted at least ten times. CDR3 protein: CASSQDGKVQETQYF. The DNA for the CDR3 is TGCGCCAGCAGCCAAGATGGCAAAGTCCAAGAGACCCAGTACTTC. J is TRBJ2-5 and V is TRBV4-1; no reliable D call. This CDR3 region has 15 residues. In germline, CDR1 is MGHRA, CDR2 YSYEKL. V was cut by 0 bases and J by 1 base, with 9 bases left in between.

This clonotype came up many times. The V and J genes are TRBV24-1 and TRBJ2-2, with 8 positions matching TRBD1. Germline lookup yields CDR1 KGHDR and CDR2 SFDVKD. The CDR3 runs 16 residues. The V segment lost 4 bases and the J segment 5 bases; nucleotides outside the gene matches: 8. The CDR3 protein is CATSDPGQGDTGELFF. The CDR3 nucleotides are TGTGCCACCAGTGACCCTGGACAGGGTGATACCGGGGAGCTGTTTTTT.

At least ten counts were recorded for this clonotype. The gene calls are TRBV15 and TRBJ1-2; 12 positions match TRBD1. Germline assignment: CDR1 LNHNV and CDR2 YYDKDF (reference sequence). Trimming cost V 2 bases and J 4 bases; bases outside gene matches: 5. The CDR3 has 16 residues. The CDR3 is CATSRTGTGGFYGYTF. The CDR3 nucleotides are TGTGCCACCAGCAGAACCGGGACAGGGGGCTTCTATGGCTACACCTTC.

The genes are TRBV29-1 and TRBJ2-2; 7 bases align to TRBD1. The germline V gene encodes CDR1 SQVTM and CDR2 ANQGSEA. The V segment lost 7 bases and the J segment 2 bases; nucleotides outside the gene matches: 13. The CDR3 length is 16 residues. The CDR3 reads CSASSGRDSNTGELFF. The CDR3 nucleotides read TGCAGCGCCAGCAGTGGTCGGGACAGTAACACCGGGGAGCTGTTTTTT.

In DNA form, the CDR3 reads TGTGCCACCAGCAGAGACCCGGGGTATTCACCCCTCCACTTT. Protein: CATSRDPGYSPLHF. This chain uses TRBV15 with TRBJ1-6; D gene ambiguous. CDR1 and CDR2 from the germline V gene are LNHNV and YYDKDF (reference sequence). This CDR3 is 14 amino acids long. The V and J ends lost 0 bases and 8 bases respectively, with 8 bases between them.

As regards this clonotype: This CDR3 fails to terminate in the conserved phenylalanine or tryptophan, so it likely reflects a read error. The V gene is TRBV29-1, the J gene TRBJ1-1, with D perhaps matching TRBD1 (6 bases). There are 12 residues in the CDR3. The germline CDR1 and CDR2 sequences are SQVTM and ANQGSEA. Here the CDR3 reads CSVTGSDTEAFL. In DNA, the CDR3 is TGCAGCGTTACAGGGTCAGACACTGAGGCTTTCCTT.

The CDR3 sequence is CSKGPGDGYTF. CDR3 coding DNA: TGCAGCAAAGGGCCAGGGGACGGCTACACCTTC. This chain connects TRBV29-1 to TRBJ1-2, with a weak D call TRBD1 (6 bases). The CDR3 runs to 11 residues. Germline-derived CDR1 and CDR2 are SQVTM and ANQGSEA. The V and J ends lost 8 bases and 8 bases respectively, with 15 bases between them.

Remarks on this clonotype: A clone one base away is much larger, so this may be a read error. The J gene is TRBJ2-7, the V gene TRBV5-6, with 10 bases that match TRBD1. Per the germline V gene, CDR1 is SGHDT and CDR2 is YYEEEE. The CDR3 is 16 residues long. CDR3 sequence reads: CVSSPGGQGRTYEQYF. CDR3 DNA sequence: TGTGTCAGCAGCCCTGGGGGACAGGGGCGGACCTACGAGCAGTACTTC. Complete variable domain (other parts from reference TRBV5-6 and TRBJ2-7): DAGVTQSPTHLIKTRGQQVTLRCSPKSGHDTVSWYQQALGQGPQFIFQYYEEEERQRGNFPDRFSGHQFPNYSSELNVNALLLGDSALYLCVSSPGGQGRTYEQYFGPGTRLTVT.

This clonotype was counted ten times or more. The rearrangement uses TRBV5-1 and TRBJ2-7; 8 positions agree with TRBD2. The CDR3 consists of 15 residues. Germline V gene data show CDR1 as SGHRS and CDR2 as YFSETQ. V was clipped by 4 bases and J by 0 bases; unmatched bases: 6. The CDR3 loop reads CASSRGGVSSYEQYF. The CDR3 DNA reads TGCGCCAGCAGCCGGGGGGGGGTGAGCTCCTACGAGCAGTACTTC.

V gene TRBV28 combines with J gene TRBJ1-5; D not resolved. Germline V gene data show CDR1 as MDHEN and CDR2 as SYDVKM. Trimming pared 5 bases from V and 1 base from J, leaving 15 bases between. This CDR3 comprises 16 residues. The CDR3 bases are TGTGCCAGCAGTCGCCCCGGGGAGGGAAGCAATCAGCCCCAGCATTTT. It yields the protein CASSRPGEGSNQPQHF.

As for this clonotype: At one end the junction does not follow the germline gene, possibly because of a read error. J is TRBJ2-7 and V is TRBV10-3; D is unresolved. Looked up from germline, CDR1 is ENHRY and CDR2 is SYGVKD. The CDR3 is made up of 13 amino acids. The CDR3 DNA sequence: TGTGCCATCAGTGCATCAGAAATCTACGGGCAGTACTTC. Its translation: CAISASEIYGQYF.